This TCR beta chain was recovered during a study of cytomegalovirus exposure and HLA in healthy donors. On this clone itself: As yet, its antigen is unknown.

Both 60 Vbeta primers and 13 Jbeta primers went into the PCR. This table comes from immunoSEQ multiplex PCR, and its TCRdb copy is limited to in-frame clones, with some not included. The sample totals some 41,000 clones. Study-level points and caveats: Earlier findings revealed that most TCR beta V segments proved productive either about 90% or about 30% of the time. An analysis that was carried out later associated fewer than 20,000 TCR beta sequences with HLA alleles at 0.05 false discovery rate.

Germline CDR1 KGHSY, CDR2 FQNENV. The CDR3 loop spans 16 amino acids. V dropped 1 base and J dropped 7; count of bases not matched to a gene: 5. Sampled while nominally healthy, donors likely had unrecorded immune exposures. The V call is TRBV16, the J call TRBJ1-5; 12 bases are a match to TRBD1. The sequence derives from a man under 40 in good health and CMV-seronegative. Sequenced: PBMCs. CDR3 sequence reads: CASSQFGTGGGQPQHF. CDR3 coding DNA: TGTGCCAGCAGCCAATTTGGGACAGGGGGCGGGCAGCCCCAGCATTTT.